This TCR beta chain was found in a study of blood T cell repertoires in COVID-19. As for the study in general: COVID-19 samples collected from the United States, Italy and Spain covered acute and convalescent phases. PBMCs, B-cell-depleted T cells, or T cells provided the cDNA or gDNA that made up the material.

The V and J ends lost 6 bases and 0 bases respectively, with 9 bases between them. The germline CDR1 and CDR2 sequences are LNHDA and SQIVND (reference sequence). There are 14 residues in the CDR3. This clone was detected only a few times. Per the authors' pipeline: Cell counts per sample came from amplifying reference gene primers. Clones were read by immunoSEQ multiplex PCR, and TCRdb kept only the in-frame ones, dropping some. V, J and clone size are those of that table, while D and trimming were read from the DNA. This table has some 50,000 clones, around 87% appearing once. The material sequenced was peripheral blood. The gene calls are TRBV19 and TRBJ1-3, with D maybe TRBD1 (5 bases). This TCR was sampled from a human donor in a cohort sampled during active COVID-19. The CDR3 DNA is TGTGCCAGTAGCTTAACAGGCTCTGGAAACACCATATATTTT. Its translation: CASSLTGSGNTIYF.